This T cell receptor beta chain was recorded in a study of blood T cell repertoires in COVID-19. Study in general: The origin of the acute and convalescent COVID-19 samples was the United States, Italy and Spain. Sources were T cells, B-cell-depleted T cells, or PBMCs; the material itself was cDNA or gDNA.

Per the original methods: For nucleated cells, counts were estimated from reference gene primer amplification. Libraries were prepared by immunoSEQ multiplex PCR; TCRdb keeps only in-frame clonotypes and omits some of them. The DNA gave D and trimming, while V, J and clone size come from that table. The repertoire holds 150,000 to 200,000 clones, with around 91% as singletons. Per germline, CDR1 MNHEY and CDR2 SMNVEV (reference sequence). Trimming pared 4 bases from V and 5 bases from J, leaving 14 bases between. The CDR3 runs 14 residues. Sequenced: peripheral blood. The V gene is TRBV27, the J gene TRBJ2-5, with D possibly TRBD1 on 6 matching bases. The clonotype comes from a man aged 50 or older with acute or convalescent COVID-19. CDR3 nucleotides: TGTGCCAGCAGTTCGGTAACAGGGATCGAGACCCAGTACTTC. This encodes CASSSVTGIETQYF.